These 11 T cell receptor beta chains came from one sample sequenced in a study of T cell repertoires in cytomegalovirus infection (dated by TCRdb to between 2017 and 2020). Sequencing was carried out with an Illumina HiSeq 1500. In TCRdb, the public reads were trimmed at Q25 with fastp and aligned with MiXCR, with productive beta chains retained. One record per CDR3 amino acid sequence lists the most common genes and DNA. The sample contains about 310,000 distinct CDR3 sequences, 17% of them found a single time. The ten biggest clones cover around 11% of the sample. Sequencing used PBMCs. The receptors here all came from a human donor in good health (CMV status not recorded). Some clones in this sample may be carry-over from other donors' samples.

V usage is TRBV4-3 and J usage is TRBJ2-5, with D maybe TRBD2 (5 bases). The V end lost 1 base, the J end lost 12 bases, and 15 bases lay between the germline ends. The CDR3 length is 13 residues. In germline, CDR1 is LGHNA, CDR2 YSLEER. CDR3 amino acids: CASSQGGGDKEYF. The CDR3 nucleotides are TGCGCCAGCAGCCAAGGAGGAGGCGATAAAGAGTACTTC.

This clonotype was found a few times. The chain combines TRBV7-8 with TRBJ2-2; TRBD2 is a possible D gene (5 bases). There are 15 residues in the CDR3. CDR1 SGHVS and CDR2 FQNEAQ come from the germline V gene. V shed 2 bases and J shed 5 bases, with 12 bases lying between them. The chain's CDR3 is CASSLTAEGTGELFF. CDR3 bases: TGTGCCAGCAGCTTAACGGCCGAGGGAACCGGGGAGCTGTTTTTT.

This clonotype was observed many times. The gene calls are TRBV7-2 and TRBJ2-3, with 11 bases fitting TRBD2. This CDR3 has 17 amino acids. With V trimmed by 5 bases and J by 2 bases, 9 bases remained unmatched. Germline V lookup: CDR1 SGHTA, CDR2 FQGNSA. CDR3 nucleotides: TGTGCCAGCAGCCGGGGACTAGCGGACCCAATCACAGATACGCAGTATTTT. Translated, it gives CASSRGLADPITDTQYF.

The table lists this clonotype with many counts. V is TRBV7-2 and J is TRBJ2-7; D uncertain. Deletions cut 6 bases from V and 3 bases from J, with 15 bases between. Germline V gene lookup returns CDR1 SGHTA and CDR2 FQGNSA. The CDR3 is 14 residues long. CDR3 coding DNA: TGTGCCAGCAGTCAAATACCCCTAGGCTACGAGCAGTACTTC. Encoded protein: CASSQIPLGYEQYF. Combining the CDR3 with reference TRBV7-2 and TRBJ2-7 gives the whole variable domain GAGVSQSPSNKVTEKGKDVELRCDPISGHTALYWYRQSLGQGLEFLIYFQGNSAPDKSGLPSDRFSAERTGGSVSTLTIQRTQQEDSAVYLCASSQIPLGYEQYFGPGTRLTVT.

To note about this clonotype: Mismatch with germline at one junction end may stem from a read error. The chain recombines TRBV20-1 with TRBJ1-6, with a weak D call TRBD1 (5 bases). This CDR3 has 15 amino acids. Germline CDR1 DFQATT, CDR2 SNEGSKA (reference sequence). CDR3 coding DNA: TGCAGTGCTCGAGCCCGGACACTATATAATTCACCCCTCCCCTTT. Translating gives CSARARTLYNSPLPF.

The rearrangement links TRBV28 to TRBJ2-7, with a weak D call TRBD1 (5 bases). CDR3 length: 17 residues. Germline CDR1 MDHEN, CDR2 SYDVKM. Trimming cost V 6 bases and J 2 bases, with 23 bases left between them. Here the CDR3 DNA reads TGTGCCAGCAGCGGTTGGGGTCGTGGGGCACAGACCTACGAGCAGTACTTC. Protein product: CASSGWGRGAQTYEQYF.

V is TRBV10-3 and J is TRBJ2-1, with TRBD2 matching over 8 bases. Germline-derived CDR1 and CDR2 are ENHRY and SYGVKD. The CDR3 extends over 16 amino acids. The J segment lost 0 bases and the V segment lost 4 bases, leaving 5 bases of the junction unmatched. Here the CDR3 reads CAISATSGLSYNEQFF. The CDR3 DNA sequence: TGTGCCATCAGTGCAACTAGCGGTCTCTCCTACAATGAGCAGTTCTTC.

The chain carries TRBV12-3 or TRBV12-4 and TRBJ2-7; tentative D call: TRBD1 (5 bases). The CDR3 is 14 residues long. V was pared by 3 bases and J by 2 bases, with 11 bases between. CDR3 in amino acids: CASSFKKGPYEQYF. For the CDR3, the DNA is TGTGCCAGCAGTTTTAAAAAGGGGCCCTACGAGCAGTACTTC.

This clonotype was seen a handful of times. V gene TRBV7-9 combines with J gene TRBJ2-7, with 7 bases identical to TRBD1. V dropped 5 bases and J dropped 4; count of bases not matched to a gene: 5. The germline V gene has CDR1 SEHNR and CDR2 FQNEAQ (reference sequence). This CDR3 contains 13 residues. CDR3 nucleotides: TGTGCCAGCAGCCTGGGACAGATGTACGAGCAGTACTTC. Its protein is CASSLGQMYEQYF.

This clonotype was counted ten times or more. The chain has TRBV7-2 and TRBJ1-4, with D perhaps TRBD1 (6 bases). The CDR3 has 16 residues. V lost 0 bases, J lost 8 bases, and 16 bases lay in between. Germline-derived CDR1 and CDR2 are SGHTA and FQGNSA. The CDR3: CASSLAGARGQEKLFF. The CDR3 DNA follows: TGTGCCAGCAGCTTAGCGGGGGCGAGGGGCCAAGAAAAACTGTTTTTT.

This clonotype was detected a few times. The gene calls are TRBV9 and TRBJ2-7; tentatively, D is TRBD2 (6 bases). The CDR3 has 18 residues. V was shortened by 4 bases and J by 3 bases, with 26 bases between the two germline ends. Germline V gene sequence: CDR1 SGDLS, CDR2 YYNGEE. This CDR3 reads CASSPGLGGSAVNYEQYF. Written as DNA, the CDR3 is TGTGCCAGCAGCCCCGGTTTGGGGGGAAGTGCTGTGAACTACGAGCAGTACTTC.